This TCR beta chain is drawn from a study of T cells after yellow fever vaccination. General study points: A weaker but faster secondary response was observed, peaking on day 5 versus 15.

This clonotype was observed many times. The antigen remains undetermined. A process of 5'RACE template switching, which added a universal primer site and UMIs, was used to make TCR cDNA. TCRdb ran MiXCR on the 5' RACE reads and lists one entry per CDR3 protein. The profile shows over 45,000 distinct CDR3 sequences, 7.1% of them singletons. The starting material was CD8+ T cells sorted from PBMCs, obtained on the day of the first yellow fever vaccination. The sequence was obtained from a man aged 18 to 30 who received the YFV17D yellow fever vaccine.

DNA of the CDR3: TGCGCCAGCAGCTCCCCGGGATCTCGCACAGATACGCAGTATTTT. Translated: CASSSPGSRTDTQYF. The chain has TRBV5-1 and TRBJ2-3, with a tentative D call TRBD2 (5 bases). CDR1 and CDR2 from the germline V gene are SGHRS and YFSETQ. This CDR3 spans 15 amino acids. V was trimmed by 3 bases and J by 1 base, leaving 12 bases between them.